The rows below give T cell receptor beta chains drawn from one sample of a study of tumor and adjacent non-tumor tissue in lung cancer. TCRdb redid the calling of the multiplex PCR reads with MiXCR, one entry per CDR3 protein. This table has about 200,000 distinct CDR3 sequences, about 76% appearing once. Source material: lung tumor tissue. The receptor set was obtained from a man aged 55-75 years with non-small cell lung cancer. The CDR3 runs from the conserved cysteine through the conserved F or W. Fields, in order: CDR3 protein, V gene.

CASSLGLDYRYTF | TRBV11-2
CVISSGGTGLHSPLHF | TRBV11-3
CASMGTGTYEQYF | TRBV6-1
CASSYTAKDYKQYF | TRBV6-5
CAILYWTGSSYEQYF | TRBV28
CASGSTTGGPKGTQYF | TRBV11-2
CSVRRGQLDEKLFF | TRBV29-1
CASSLGQYGEQYF | TRBV7-8
CSARQGNSPLHF | TRBV29-1
CASSSKESTDTQYF | TRBV5-1
CSADLPSGGWNEQFF | TRBV20-1
CASNLGGPFQETQYF | TRBV5-1
CAGSQDLNSYRGTEAFF | TRBV4-1
CASSPNAGGRIDTQYF | TRBV11-3
CATSDRTGFETVF | TRBV24-1
CAINHRQGGTGELFF | TRBV11-1
CVGVEATGVFF | TRBV29-1
CASSLRGPSTDTQYF | TRBV5-1
CSTRESAGIVNTEAFF | TRBV20-1
CSAPSGTSRFF | TRBV20-1
CSARLAAGYWEYF | TRBV20-1
CASKPSGRTNEKLFF | TRBV28
CTSRVGANSPLHF | TRBV12-3/TRBV12-4
CASSHLGAGGDTGKLFF | TRBV4-2
CASSPGIGPNQPQHF | TRBV12-3/TRBV12-4
CASGLSGQLYEQYF | TRBV5-6
CSVMGGVRDLYDTQYF | TRBV29-1
CSAIQRGLTGELFF | TRBV20-1
CASSFLSSGRGEQYF | TRBV28
CASSLALTSAYNEQFF | TRBV7-9
CASSQDISVSSGANVLTF | TRBV4-2
CASSQEGGQREAFF | TRBV4-1
CASSYSRGSGKDTQYF | TRBV6-5
CASSLRADSSYNEQFF | TRBV11-2
CASSPTETGNTIYF | TRBV18
CSARDRGKYGYTF | TRBV20-1
CSARTGRNQPQHF | TRBV20-1
CASSDSGSRGVDFF | TRBV6-1
CASSSPGRGAYSEQFF | TRBV12-3/TRBV12-4
CASGPGQGNEKLFF | TRBV6-1
CSASGTSGGSSYNGQSF | TRBV20-1
CSARDRSSARFNEKLFF | TRBV20-1
CASSQDPAGGRNTGKLFF | TRBV4-3
CASSQEAGQLSYEQYF | TRBV4-2
CSVEFHEQYF | TRBV29-1
CSAGVKGPSYEQYF | TRBV20-1